What follows are 3 T cell receptor beta chains derived from one specimen sequenced in a study of shared clonotypes between healthy human individuals. The table came from immunoSEQ multiplex PCR; TCRdb's copy has only in-frame clones and leaves some out. Of roughly 650,000 clones listed, 95% to 98% were seen once; the top ten hold around 0.06%. Sequencing input: naive CD4+ T cells sorted from blood. Noted subset: CD45RA+ positively selected. These receptors were obtained from a woman in her 30s in good health.

The rearrangement uses TRBV4-1 and TRBJ2-5; 14 bases map to TRBD2. Trimming at V came to 4 bases and at J to 0 bases, leaving 13 bases not matched to a gene. This CDR3 is 20 amino acids long. CDR1 MGHRA and CDR2 YSYEKL come from the germline V gene. CDR3 sequence: CASSRLGTSGRWRDQETQYF. The CDR3 coding sequence is TGCGCCAGCAGCCGCCTAGGGACTAGCGGGAGATGGAGGGACCAAGAGACCCAGTACTTC.

This clone came up once. The chain carries TRBV11-2 and TRBJ2-3; D is ambiguous. With 0 bases removed from V and 2 bases from J, the gap between germline ends came to 0 bases. Germline loops: CDR1 SGHAT, CDR2 FQNNGV. The length of the CDR3 is 12 residues. CDR3 sequence (DNA): TGTGCCAGCAGCTTAGACACAGATACGCAGTATTTT. Residues: CASSLDTDTQYF.

The chain couples TRBV7-9 to TRBJ1-3; perhaps TRBD1 as D (5 bases). Trimming shortened V by 5 bases and J by 0 bases, and 14 bases separated the two germline ends. Germline lookup yields CDR1 SEHNR and CDR2 FQNEAQ (reference sequence). The CDR3 length is 16 residues. The DNA for the CDR3 is TGTGCCAGCAGCCCCCGTCGGGGGTCCTCTGGAAACACCATATATTTT. Translating it yields CASSPRRGSSGNTIYF.